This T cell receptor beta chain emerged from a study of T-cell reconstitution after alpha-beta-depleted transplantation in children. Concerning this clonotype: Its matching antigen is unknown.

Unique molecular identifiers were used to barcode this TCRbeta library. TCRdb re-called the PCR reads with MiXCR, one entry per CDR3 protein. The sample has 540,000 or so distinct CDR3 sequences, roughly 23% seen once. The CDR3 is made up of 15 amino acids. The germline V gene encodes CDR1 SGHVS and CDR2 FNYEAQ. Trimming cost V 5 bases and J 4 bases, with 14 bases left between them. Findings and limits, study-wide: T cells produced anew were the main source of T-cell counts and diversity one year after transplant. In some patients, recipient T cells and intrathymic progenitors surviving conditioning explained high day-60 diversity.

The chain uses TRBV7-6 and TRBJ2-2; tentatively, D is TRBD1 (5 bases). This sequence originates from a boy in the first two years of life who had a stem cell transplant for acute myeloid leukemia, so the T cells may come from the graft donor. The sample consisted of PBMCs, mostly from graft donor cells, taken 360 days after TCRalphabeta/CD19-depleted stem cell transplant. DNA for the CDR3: TGTGCCAGCAGCCAGGGCCGGGTGGGCACCGGGGAGCTGTTTTTT. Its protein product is CASSQGRVGTGELFF. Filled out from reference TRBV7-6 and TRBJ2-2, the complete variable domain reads GAGVSQSPRYKVTKRGQDVALRCDPISGHVSLYWYRQALGQGPEFLTYFNYEAQQDKSGLPNDRFSAERPEGSISTLTIQRTEQRDSAMYRCASSQGRVGTGELFFGEGSRLTVL.